Following are 30 T cell receptor beta chains from one sample sequenced in a study of regulatory T cells in long-lasting Graves disease. Time point of the sample: newly diagnosed GD, antithyroid drugs for less than 3 months. The TCR library was prepared using RNA isolated from PBMCs. Assembly of TCR beta libraries relied on iRepertoire HTBI primers together with Arm-PCR of CDR3 regions. TCRdb reprocessed the multiplex PCR reads via MiXCR and lists one record per CDR3 protein. Altogether 510,000 or so distinct CDR3 sequences are present, 12% being singletons, with the ten largest covering about 8.9%. The same data also went into a second study, on T cells in Graves' hyperthyroidism and ophthalmopathy.

The specimen was peripheral blood mononuclear cells (PBMCs), collected at new diagnosis, from a patient treated with antithyroid drugs. All receptors derive from a woman aged 30 to 39 with Graves disease.

The V and J genes are TRBV19 and TRBJ1-5; TRBD1 aligns across 7 bases. The length of the CDR3 is 12 residues. CDR1 and CDR2 (germline): LNHDA, SQIVND (reference sequence). Unmatched junction bases numbered 4, after V lost 8 bases and J lost 6 bases. The CDR3 region is CASGDRSQPQHF. CDR3 coding DNA: TGTGCCAGTGGGGACAGATCTCAGCCCCAGCATTTT.

This clonotype was counted only a few times. The V call is TRBV30, the J call TRBJ1-5; 8 nucleotides agree with TRBD1. The CDR3 is made up of 14 amino acids. The V gene end was trimmed by 3 bases and the J gene end by 6 bases; junction bases not matched to a gene: 7. Per the germline V gene, CDR1 is GTSNPN and CDR2 is SVGIG (reference sequence). CDR3 loop: CAWRRAGGSQPQHF. As DNA, the CDR3 is TGTGCCTGGAGGCGGGCAGGGGGCAGTCAGCCCCAGCATTTT. Variable domain in full (rest from reference TRBV30 and TRBJ1-5): SQTIHQWPATLVQPVGSPLSLECTVEGTSNPNLYWYRQAAGRGLQLLFYSVGIGQISSEVPQNLSASRPQDRQFILSSKKLLLSDSGFYLCAWRRAGGSQPQHFGDGTRLSIL.

There are many counts of this clonotype. The chain employs TRBV28 and TRBJ1-1; D call uncertain. Trimming stripped 5 bases from V and 10 bases from J, with 14 bases between. The V gene's germline CDR1 is MDHEN and CDR2 SYDVKM. The CDR3 contains 12 residues. The CDR3 coding sequence is TGTGCCAGCAGTCTGTTAGGATCCGGAGCTTTCTTT. It is translated as CASSLLGSGAFF.

This clonotype has a handful of counts. The chain combines TRBV20-1 with TRBJ1-5; 7 bases map to TRBD1. The CDR3 runs 12 residues. V lost 6 bases, J lost 5 bases, and 4 bases stayed unmatched. The germline CDR1 and CDR2 sequences are DFQATT and SNEGSKA (reference sequence). DNA of the CDR3: TGCAGTGCGAGGGACAGCCATCAGCCCCAGCATTTT. This sequence encodes CSARDSHQPQHF.

The chain uses TRBV15 and TRBJ2-5; D gene ambiguous. This CDR3 has 13 amino acids. In germline, CDR1 is LNHNV, CDR2 YYDKDF (reference sequence). With 3 bases removed from V and 7 bases from J, the gap between germline ends came to 12 bases. CDR3 DNA: TGTGCCACCAGCAGTGGGTTGGGTGGGACCCAGTACTTC. The encoded protein is CATSSGLGGTQYF.

This sequence joins TRBV2 and TRBJ2-1; 9 bases line up with TRBD2. The J call may be in error: the DNA end matches TRBJ2-5 better. CDR1 and CDR2 (germline): SNHLY, FYNNEI. The CDR3 loop spans 15 amino acids. The CDR3 loop is CASVRRLAAQETQYF. CDR3 coding DNA: TGTGCCAGCGTTAGGAGACTAGCGGCTCAAGAGACCCAGTACTTC.

This rearrangement joins TRBV7-2 to TRBJ2-7, with 7 bases that match TRBD1. There are 16 residues in the CDR3. Germline V gives CDR1 SGHTA, CDR2 FQGNSA. The junction had 16 bases not matched to a gene; V was cut back by 6 bases and J by 5 bases. This CDR3 is CASSLSPLRDSHEQYF. In nucleotides, the CDR3 is TGTGCCAGCAGTTTAAGCCCCCTCCGGGACAGCCACGAGCAGTACTTC.

This chain links TRBV19 with TRBJ2-3; tentatively, D is TRBD2 (6 bases). The CDR3 has 15 residues. Looked up from germline, CDR1 is LNHDA and CDR2 is SQIVND (reference sequence). Trimming pared 6 bases from V and 5 bases from J, leaving 18 bases between. CDR3: CASRMSGGWGDTQYF. The DNA of the CDR3 is TGTGCCAGTAGAATGTCCGGGGGTTGGGGAGATACGCAGTATTTT. Together with reference TRBV19 and TRBJ2-3, the CDR3 gives the full variable domain: DGGITQSPKYLFRKEGQNVTLSCEQNLNHDAMYWYRQDPGQGLRLIYYSQIVNDFQKGDIAEGYSVSREKKESFPLTVTSAQKNPTAFYLCASRMSGGWGDTQYFGPGTRLTVL.

The table lists this clonotype with a few counts. V usage is TRBV4-3 and J usage is TRBJ2-6, with D unresolved. CDR3 length: 17 amino acids. Germline-derived CDR1 and CDR2 are LGHNA and YSLEER. Between the trimmed V and J ends, which lost 0 bases and 0 bases, there was a span of 9 bases. The CDR3 protein is CASSQERLFSGANVLTF. The CDR3, as DNA: TGCGCCAGCAGCCAAGAAAGGCTTTTCTCTGGGGCCAACGTCCTGACTTTC.

On this clonotype: A junction boundary mismatches the germline segment, possibly from a read error. The chain is built from TRBV6-9 and TRBJ1-5, with a possible D match to TRBD1 (6 bases). The CDR3 length is 17 residues. Germline CDR1 and CDR2: MNHGY and SVAAGI. The CDR3 nucleotides are TGTGCCAGCAGTTTATCAAACAGGGACATATCTAATCGGCCCCAGCATTTT. This codes for CASSLSNRDISNRPQHF.

In its sample, this clonotype was seen many times. V gene TRBV20-1 combines with J gene TRBJ1-2; D not resolved. This CDR3 region has 14 residues. With 1 base removed from V and 6 bases from J, the gap between germline ends came to 15 bases. Germline assignment: CDR1 DFQATT and CDR2 SNEGSKA (reference sequence). The CDR3 nucleotides are TGCAGTGCTAGAGTATTTACAGTTGGAGATGGCTACACCTTC. This sequence encodes CSARVFTVGDGYTF.

This clonotype was counted only a few times. The V call is TRBV4-2, the J call TRBJ1-2; D not resolved. V was shortened by 0 bases and J by 2 bases, with 7 bases between the two germline ends. The CDR3 is made up of 14 amino acids. Germline V gives CDR1 LGHNA, CDR2 YNFKEQ. In nucleotides, the CDR3 is TGTGCCAGCAGCCAAGAGACCGAAAACTATGGCTACACCTTC. Its translation is CASSQETENYGYTF.

The CDR3 sequence: CASSRRAGGGYEQYF. In DNA form, the CDR3 reads TGTGCCAGCTCACGACGGGCGGGAGGAGGGTACGAGCAGTACTTC. The J gene is TRBJ2-7, the V gene TRBV18; 8 bases fit TRBD2. The J segment lost 4 bases and the V segment lost 4 bases, leaving 9 bases of the junction unmatched. The CDR3 loop spans 15 amino acids. From germline, CDR1 is KGHSH and CDR2 LQKENI.

As regards this clonotype: This may arise from a read error, as a much more abundant clone is one base away. This chain joins TRBV19 and TRBJ1-5; possibly TRBD1 for D (5 bases). Germline loops: CDR1 LNHDA, CDR2 SQIVND (reference sequence). The CDR3 covers 15 residues. V was shortened by 3 bases and J by 1 base, with 10 bases between the two germline ends. CDR3 nucleotides: TGTGCCAGTAGTATGGCAGGGCCGAGCAATCAGCCCCAGCATTTT. This translates into CASSMAGPSNQPQHF.

This clonotype was seen ten or more times. The V and J genes are TRBV2 and TRBJ2-7; tentative D call: TRBD1 (5 bases). V gave up 4 bases and J gave up 0 bases, with 10 bases separating them. Germline CDR1 and CDR2: SNHLY and FYNNEI. The CDR3 has 14 amino acids. The DNA of the CDR3 is TGTGCCAGCAGTGCCCAGGGAACCTCCTACGAGCAGTACTTC. Translated, it gives CASSAQGTSYEQYF.

This clonotype showed up many times. The chain links TRBV5-1 to TRBJ2-3, with D perhaps being TRBD1 or TRBD2 (5 bases each). CDR3 length equals 14 residues. V dropped 4 bases and J dropped 1 base, with 10 bases sitting between them. Per germline, CDR1 SGHRS and CDR2 YFSETQ. The CDR3 coding sequence is TGCGCCAGCAGCGCTAGGGGACGCACAGATACGCAGTATTTT. Its translation is CASSARGRTDTQYF.

This clonotype was seen at least ten times. This chain uses TRBV19 with TRBJ1-4; TRBD1 matches at 9 bases. Germline V gene sequence: CDR1 LNHDA, CDR2 SQIVND (reference sequence). The V segment lost 3 bases and the J segment 10 bases; nucleotides outside the gene matches: 6. The CDR3 sequence is 14 residues long. This CDR3 is CASSIPQGAGKLFF. The DNA for the CDR3 is TGTGCCAGTAGTATTCCACAGGGGGCTGGAAAACTGTTTTTT. Full variable domain (rest looked up from reference TRBV19 and TRBJ1-4): DGGITQSPKYLFRKEGQNVTLSCEQNLNHDAMYWYRQDPGQGLRLIYYSQIVNDFQKGDIAEGYSVSREKKESFPLTVTSAQKNPTAFYLCASSIPQGAGKLFFGSGTQLSVL.

This clonotype has only a few counts. Being one base from a much bigger clone, this may be a read error. The chain carries TRBV10-2 and TRBJ2-7; 11 bases align to TRBD2. The CDR3 covers 17 residues. Germline assignment: CDR1 WSHSY and CDR2 SAAADI. V shed 3 bases, J shed 2 bases, and the junction held 9 bases outside the gene matches. The CDR3 nucleotides are TGCGCCAGCAGTGACCCCCCCCGACTAGCGGGAACCTACGAGCAGTACTTC. It is translated as CASSDPPRLAGTYEQYF.

The chain couples TRBV3-1 to TRBJ2-7, with TRBD1 as a possible D gene (6 bases). V lost 2 bases and J 7 bases, leaving 12 bases between the germline ends. Per the germline V gene, CDR1 is LGHDT and CDR2 is YNNKEL (reference sequence). The CDR3 is made up of 13 amino acids. CDR3 loop: CASSQNWGPEQYF. In DNA form, the CDR3 reads TGTGCCAGCAGCCAAAATTGGGGGCCGGAGCAGTACTTC.

The V gene is TRBV5-1, the J gene TRBJ2-7; 13 bases line up with TRBD2. The germline CDR1 and CDR2 sequences are SGHRS and YFSETQ. The CDR3 length is 16 residues. The ends lost 4 bases at V and 3 bases at J; junction bases unmatched: 7. The CDR3 protein is CASSHGLAGVFYEQYF. In DNA, the CDR3 is TGCGCCAGCAGCCATGGACTAGCGGGGGTTTTCTACGAGCAGTACTTC.

The chain uses TRBV20-1 and TRBJ2-7; either TRBD1 or TRBD2 may fit D (7 bases each). There are 13 residues in the CDR3. CDR1 and CDR2 from the germline V gene are DFQATT and SNEGSKA (reference sequence). V lost 6 bases, J lost 4 bases, and 16 bases lay in between. The CDR3 spells CSAGGRGGYEQYF. CDR3 bases: TGCAGTGCAGGGGGCAGGGGAGGGTACGAGCAGTACTTC.

This clonotype was detected ten times or more. The chain links TRBV20-1 to TRBJ2-5; TRBD1 agrees at 8 bases. There are 14 residues in the CDR3. Germline CDR1 is DFQATT and CDR2 is SNEGSKA (reference sequence). V shed 4 bases, J shed 4 bases, and the junction held 8 bases outside the gene matches. Here the CDR3 DNA reads TGCAGTGCTACCCGGACAGGGCCAGGAGAGACCCAGTACTTC. This gives the protein CSATRTGPGETQYF.

With respect to this clonotype: This may be a read error, as it is one base from a much larger clone. V is TRBV27 and J is TRBJ2-7; D is uncertain. In germline, CDR1 is MNHEY, CDR2 SMNVEV (reference sequence). The CDR3 sequence is 14 residues long. V was pared by 3 bases and J by 7 bases, with 16 bases between. The DNA for the CDR3 is TGTGCCAGCAGTTTTTCGTGGGCTGTCGGGGAGCAGTACTTC. It yields the protein CASSFSWAVGEQYF.

With respect to this clonotype: It may be a read error: a sequence one base away is much more abundant. CDR3 bases: TGTGTCAGCAGCCCCCGAAGCTCCTACGAGCAGTACTTC. It encodes CVSSPRSSYEQYF. The chain links TRBV11-3 to TRBJ2-7; no clear D gene. The CDR3 spans 13 residues. The germline CDR1 and CDR2 sequences are SGHNT and YENEEA.

This clonotype showed up many times. V usage is TRBV6-1 and J usage is TRBJ1-2, with D unresolved. V was pared by 8 bases and J by 2 bases, with 15 bases between. This CDR3 has 14 amino acids. CDR1 is MNHNS, CDR2 SASEGT, per germline. The CDR3 DNA follows: TGTGCCAGCGGGGTTGTAGGTTCCAACTATGGCTACACCTTC. Its protein product is CASGVVGSNYGYTF.

This clonotype was observed many times. The V call is TRBV6-1, the J call TRBJ1-4; D possibly corresponds to TRBD1 (6 bases). V gave up 5 bases and J gave up 8 bases, with 15 bases separating them. Germline V gene sequence: CDR1 MNHNS, CDR2 SASEGT. The CDR3 extends over 14 amino acids. The CDR3 DNA is TGTGCCAGCAGTCCCCTTTCAGGGGACGAAAAACTGTTTTTT. Its protein is CASSPLSGDEKLFF.

This clonotype came up many times. The chain links TRBV20-1 to TRBJ2-5, with 7 bases identical to TRBD1. Trimming removed 5 bases from V and 5 bases from J; junction bases left unmatched: 26. The CDR3 covers 19 residues. The germline V gene encodes CDR1 DFQATT and CDR2 SNEGSKA (reference sequence). The CDR3 nucleotides read TGCAGTGCTGGAGGACTCTCGACAGGGAGAGCCCCCGGGCGGGAGACCCAGTACTTC. Its translation is CSAGGLSTGRAPGRETQYF.

This clonotype was seen only a few times. This may be a read error: a much more frequent sequence differs by one nucleotide. J is TRBJ2-3 and V is TRBV24-1; D unresolved. Germline values: CDR1 KGHDR, CDR2 SFDVKD. The V end was cut by 9 bases, the J end by 2 bases, with 11 bases between. The CDR3 runs to 13 residues. The CDR3 loop is CATGALITDTQYF. The CDR3 DNA follows: TGTGCCACCGGTGCTCTTATCACAGATACGCAGTATTTT.

This clonotype was detected only a few times. The gene calls are TRBV9 and TRBJ2-7; TRBD2 matches 8 bases. Germline CDR1 and CDR2: SGDLS and YYNGEE. The V gene end was trimmed by 0 bases and the J gene end by 2 bases; junction bases not matched to a gene: 7. This CDR3 comprises 16 residues. The CDR3 sequence: CASSVGPGLGAYEQYF. The CDR3, as DNA: TGTGCCAGCAGCGTAGGCCCGGGACTAGGGGCCTACGAGCAGTACTTC. Filled out from reference TRBV9 and TRBJ2-7, the complete variable domain reads DSGVTQTPKHLITATGQRVTLRCSPRSGDLSVYWYQQSLDQGLQFLIQYYNGEERAKGNILERFSAQQFPDLHSELNLSSLELGDSALYFCASSVGPGLGAYEQYFGPGTRLTVT.

The sample holds a few counts of this clonotype. The chain employs TRBV19 and TRBJ2-1, with D possibly called TRBD1 or TRBD2 (7 bases each). This CDR3 is built from 13 residues. The V gene lost 7 bases and the J gene lost 9 bases, with 16 bases spanning the gap. Germline V lookup: CDR1 LNHDA, CDR2 SQIVND (reference sequence). For the CDR3, the DNA is TGTGCCAGTAACCAGGGGGGGGGGGCTGAGCAGTTCTTC. It yields the protein CASNQGGGAEQFF. Together with reference TRBV19 and TRBJ2-1, the CDR3 gives the full variable domain: DGGITQSPKYLFRKEGQNVTLSCEQNLNHDAMYWYRQDPGQGLRLIYYSQIVNDFQKGDIAEGYSVSREKKESFPLTVTSAQKNPTAFYLCASNQGGGAEQFFGPGTRLTVL.